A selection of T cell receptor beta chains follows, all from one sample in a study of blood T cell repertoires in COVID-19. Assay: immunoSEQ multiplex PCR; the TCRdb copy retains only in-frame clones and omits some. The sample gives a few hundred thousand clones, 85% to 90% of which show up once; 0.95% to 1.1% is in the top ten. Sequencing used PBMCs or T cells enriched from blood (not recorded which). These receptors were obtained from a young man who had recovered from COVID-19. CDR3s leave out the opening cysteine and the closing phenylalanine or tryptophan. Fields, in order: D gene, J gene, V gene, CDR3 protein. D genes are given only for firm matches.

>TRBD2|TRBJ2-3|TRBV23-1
ASSPPRRESADTQY
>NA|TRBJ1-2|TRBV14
ASSPQGRGGYT
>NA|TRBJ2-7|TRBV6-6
ASTPTSREVSYEQY
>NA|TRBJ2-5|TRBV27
ASSPNLGLQETQY
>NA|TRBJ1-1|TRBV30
AWNDSPNTEAF
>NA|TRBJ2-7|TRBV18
ASSPPGTSSYEQY
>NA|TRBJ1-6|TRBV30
ASLGASYNSPLH
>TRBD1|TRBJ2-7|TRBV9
ASSVSGGAFGEQY
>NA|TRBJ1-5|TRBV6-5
ASSSGLLGNQPQH
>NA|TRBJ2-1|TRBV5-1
ASSLEQSHTDEQF
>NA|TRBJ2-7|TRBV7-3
ASSSPADYEQY
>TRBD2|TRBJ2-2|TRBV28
ASTPRLAGLGELF
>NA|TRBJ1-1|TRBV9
ASSVATVMNTEAF
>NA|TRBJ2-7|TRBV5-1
ASMAQGEQY
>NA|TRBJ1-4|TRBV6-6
ASRPGRTEKLF
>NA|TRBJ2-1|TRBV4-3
ASSQVIQYNEQF
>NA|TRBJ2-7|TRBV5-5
ASSPDRGTYEQY
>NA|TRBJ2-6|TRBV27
ASSGGSGSGANVLT
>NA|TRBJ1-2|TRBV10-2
ASSRSPRSGYT
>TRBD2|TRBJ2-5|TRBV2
ASRGSSGGEETQY
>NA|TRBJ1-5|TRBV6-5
ASRPGQPNQPQH
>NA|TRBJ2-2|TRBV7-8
ASSNRVANTGELF
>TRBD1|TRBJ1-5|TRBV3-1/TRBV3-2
ASSQNLGGAGQPQH
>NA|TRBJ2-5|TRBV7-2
ASSLRGRAQY
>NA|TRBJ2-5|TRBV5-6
ASSFYETQY
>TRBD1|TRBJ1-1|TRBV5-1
ASSSPDREPRNTEAF
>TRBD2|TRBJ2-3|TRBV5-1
ASSVLAGGSPDTQY